The 10 T cell receptor beta chains below all came from one sample that was sequenced in a study of OX40 agonist ivuxolimab in advanced cancers. Assay: immunoSEQ multiplex PCR; the TCRdb copy retains only in-frame clones and omits some. Here the sample spans nearly 50,000 clones, roughly 77% being singletons. Sample: CD4+ or CD8+ T cells sorted from blood, taken in a trial of the OX40 agonist ivuxolimab. These TCRs come from an adult with an advanced solid tumor such as melanoma, head and neck, liver or kidney cancer.

V gene TRBV4-1 combines with J gene TRBJ2-7, with 10 bases that match TRBD2. There are 15 residues in the CDR3. V dropped 6 bases and J dropped 3; count of bases not matched to a gene: 8. Germline loops: CDR1 MGHRA, CDR2 YSYEKL. The CDR3 is CASRKTGTSDYEQYF. Here the CDR3 DNA reads TGCGCCAGCAGGAAGACCGGGACTAGCGACTACGAGCAGTACTTC.

The CDR3 region is CASSFQTGGEGSLSNEQFF. The CDR3 coding sequence is TGTGCCAGCAGTTTTCAGACAGGGGGCGAAGGGAGTCTATCCAATGAGCAGTTCTTC. This chain uses TRBV27 with TRBJ2-1, with 10 bases that match TRBD1. Germline assignment: CDR1 MNHEY and CDR2 SMNVEV (reference sequence). Trimming removed 3 bases from V and 6 bases from J; junction bases left unmatched: 17. CDR3 length: 19 residues.

The rearrangement links TRBV5-6 to TRBJ2-3, with unresolved D. The ends were cut back, 0 bases at V and 3 bases at J, with 8 bases in the middle. CDR3 length equals 14 residues. Per germline, CDR1 SGHDT and CDR2 YYEEEE. As DNA, the CDR3 is TGTGCCAGCAGCTTGGCTTTGGGAACAGATACGCAGTATTTT. The encoded protein is CASSLALGTDTQYF.

The gene calls are TRBV5-1 and TRBJ1-5; D not certain. V was trimmed by 3 bases and J by 5 bases, leaving 15 bases between them. Germline loops: CDR1 SGHRS, CDR2 YFSETQ. The CDR3 runs 15 residues. The CDR3 reads CASSYGGRADQPQHF. Written as DNA, the CDR3 is TGCGCCAGCAGCTACGGTGGGAGGGCTGATCAGCCCCAGCATTTT.

This clone was detected only once. J is TRBJ1-3 and V is TRBV30; D perhaps matches TRBD1 (6 bases). The V end lost 2 bases, the J end lost 0 bases, and 11 bases lay between the germline ends. This CDR3 spans 15 amino acids. Germline V gene sequence: CDR1 GTSNPN, CDR2 SVGIG (reference sequence). CDR3 nucleotides: TGTGCCTGGAGTCGAACAGGGATCTCTGGAAACACCATATATTTT. Its protein product is CAWSRTGISGNTIYF.

Comment on this clone: Sequence at one end of the junction differs from germline and may be a read error. In DNA, the CDR3 is TGTGCCAGCAGCTTGGACGCATGGAACACTGAAGCTTTCTTT. It codes for CASSLDAWNTEAFF. This chain connects TRBV5-3 to TRBJ1-1; D gene uncertain. Being an ORF, TRBV5-3 has a function that is uncertain. The CDR3 is 14 amino acids.

Notes on this clone: The sample has other DNA sequences that encode this CDR3 too. The CDR3 reads CSVESGGEKLFF. The CDR3 bases are TGCAGCGTTGAATCGGGAGGAGAAAAACTGTTTTTT. V usage is TRBV29-1 and J usage is TRBJ1-4; D call uncertain. CDR3 length: 12 residues. Germline V CDR1 and CDR2: SQVTM, ANQGSEA. V dropped 2 bases and J dropped 8 bases, with 9 bases sitting between them.

The chain uses TRBV7-2 and TRBJ2-1; TRBD2 is a possible D gene (6 bases). The CDR3 is made up of 14 amino acids. Germline V CDR1 and CDR2: SGHTA, FQGNSA. V lost 4 bases and J lost 15, with 22 bases in between. The CDR3 region has the DNA TGTGCCAGCAGCTCTTTGCCGGTAGCGGACCCGGGGTTCTTC. Its translation is CASSSLPVADPGFF. Complete variable domain (other parts from reference TRBV7-2 and TRBJ2-1): GAGVSQSPSNKVTEKGKDVELRCDPISGHTALYWYRQSLGQGLEFLIYFQGNSAPDKSGLPSDRFSAERTGGSVSTLTIQRTQQEDSAVYLCASSSLPVADPGFFGPGTRLTVL.

In its sample, this clone was seen once. The rearrangement joins TRBV7-9 to TRBJ1-4, with D perhaps TRBD1 (5 bases). This CDR3 is built from 17 residues. The V gene's germline CDR1 is SEHNR and CDR2 FQNEAQ (reference sequence). The germline V and J ends were trimmed by 4 bases and 3 bases, with 18 bases remaining between them. CDR3 amino acids: CASSSRSVGGANEKLFF. The CDR3 region has the DNA TGTGCCAGCAGCTCACGTTCAGTCGGGGGTGCTAATGAAAAACTGTTTTTT.

V gene TRBV6-5 combines with J gene TRBJ1-5, with a tentative D call TRBD1 (5 bases). The V end was cut by 4 bases, the J end by 0 bases, with 10 bases between. The CDR3 sequence is 15 residues long. Per the germline V gene, CDR1 is MNHEY and CDR2 is SVGAGI. The CDR3 here is CASSLGGYSNQPQHF. The CDR3 coding sequence is TGTGCCAGCAGTTTGGGGGGATATAGCAATCAGCCCCAGCATTTT.